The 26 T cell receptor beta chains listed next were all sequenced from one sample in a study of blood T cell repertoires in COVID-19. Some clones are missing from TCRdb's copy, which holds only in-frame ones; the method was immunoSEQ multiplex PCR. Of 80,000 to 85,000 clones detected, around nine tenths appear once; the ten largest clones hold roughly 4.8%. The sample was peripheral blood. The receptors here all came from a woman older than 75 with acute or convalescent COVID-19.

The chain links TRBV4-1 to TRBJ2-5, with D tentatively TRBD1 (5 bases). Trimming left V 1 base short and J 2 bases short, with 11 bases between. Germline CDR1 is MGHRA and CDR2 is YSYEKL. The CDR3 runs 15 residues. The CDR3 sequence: CASSQGFPGQETQYF. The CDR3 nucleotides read TGCGCCAGCAGCCAAGGATTTCCAGGGCAAGAGACCCAGTACTTC.

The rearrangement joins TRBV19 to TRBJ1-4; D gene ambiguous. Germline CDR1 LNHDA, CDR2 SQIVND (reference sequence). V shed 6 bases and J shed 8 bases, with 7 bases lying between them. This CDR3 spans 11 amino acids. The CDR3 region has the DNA TGTGCCAGTAGGATCCGGGAAAAACTGTTTTTT. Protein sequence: CASRIREKLFF.

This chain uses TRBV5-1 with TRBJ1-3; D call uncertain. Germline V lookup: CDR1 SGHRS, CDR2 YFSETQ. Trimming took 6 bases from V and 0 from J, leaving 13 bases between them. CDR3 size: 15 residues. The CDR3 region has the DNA TGCGCCAGCACCCCGGAGCTGAACTCTGGAAACACCATATATTTT. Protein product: CASTPELNSGNTIYF.

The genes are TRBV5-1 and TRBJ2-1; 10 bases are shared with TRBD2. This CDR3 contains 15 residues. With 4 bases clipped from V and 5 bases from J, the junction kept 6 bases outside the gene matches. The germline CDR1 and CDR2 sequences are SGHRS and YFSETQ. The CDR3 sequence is CASSAVAGGNNEQFF. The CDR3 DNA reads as TGCGCCAGCAGCGCCGTAGCGGGAGGAAACAATGAGCAGTTCTTC.

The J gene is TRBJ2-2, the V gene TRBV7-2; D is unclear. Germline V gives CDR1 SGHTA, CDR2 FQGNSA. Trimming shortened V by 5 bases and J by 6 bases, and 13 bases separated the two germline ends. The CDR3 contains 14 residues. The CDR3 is CASSNRGSPGELFF. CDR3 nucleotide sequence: TGTGCCAGCAGCAATCGCGGCAGTCCCGGGGAGCTGTTTTTT.

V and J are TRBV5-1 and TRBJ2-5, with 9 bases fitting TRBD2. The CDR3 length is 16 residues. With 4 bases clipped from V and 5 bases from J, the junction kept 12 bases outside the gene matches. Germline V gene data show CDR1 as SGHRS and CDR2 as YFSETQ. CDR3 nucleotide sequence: TGCGCCAGCAGCGCCCCAAGCGGGGGGTTCGGGGAGACCCAGTACTTC. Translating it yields CASSAPSGGFGETQYF. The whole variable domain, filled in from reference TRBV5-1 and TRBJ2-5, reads KAGVTQTPRYLIKTRGQQVTLSCSPISGHRSVSWYQQTPGQGLQFLFEYFSETQRNKGNFPGRFSGRQFSNSRSEMNVSTLELGDSALYLCASSAPSGGFGETQYFGPGTRLLVL.

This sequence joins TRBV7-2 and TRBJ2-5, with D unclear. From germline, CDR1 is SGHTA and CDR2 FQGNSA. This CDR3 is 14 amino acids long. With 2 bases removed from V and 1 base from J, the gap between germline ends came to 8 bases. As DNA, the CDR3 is TGTGCCAGCAGCTTATTGCTCAGCCAAGAGACCCAGTACTTC. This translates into CASSLLLSQETQYF.

Written as DNA, the CDR3 is TGCGCCAGCAGTCTAGGGAATACTGGACAAAAGGTTGGGGAAGCTTTCTTT. Protein product: CASSLGNTGQKVGEAFF. The genes are TRBV5-1 and TRBJ1-1, with D perhaps TRBD1 (5 bases). V lost 5 bases and J 8 bases, leaving 28 bases between the germline ends. Germline values: CDR1 SGHRS, CDR2 YFSETQ. This CDR3 has 17 residues.

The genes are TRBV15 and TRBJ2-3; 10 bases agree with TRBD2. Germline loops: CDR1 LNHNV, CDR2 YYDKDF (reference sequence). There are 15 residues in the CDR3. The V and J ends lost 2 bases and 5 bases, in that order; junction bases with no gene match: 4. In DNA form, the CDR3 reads TGTGCCACCAGCAGAATAGCGGGGGGTAGAGATACGCAGTATTTT. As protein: CATSRIAGGRDTQYF.

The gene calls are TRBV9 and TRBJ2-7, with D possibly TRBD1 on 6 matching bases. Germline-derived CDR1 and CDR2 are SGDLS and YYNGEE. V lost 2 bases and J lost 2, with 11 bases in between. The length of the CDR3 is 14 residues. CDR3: CASSVGHGTYEQYF. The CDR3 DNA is TGTGCCAGCAGCGTGGGACATGGCACCTACGAGCAGTACTTC.

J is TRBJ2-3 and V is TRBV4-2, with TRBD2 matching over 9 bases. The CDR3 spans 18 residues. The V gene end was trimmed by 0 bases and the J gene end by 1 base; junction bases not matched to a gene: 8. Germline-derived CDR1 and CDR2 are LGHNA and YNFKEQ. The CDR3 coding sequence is TGTGCCAGCAGCCAAGATAGTGCGGGGGGGCCCGGCACAGATACGCAGTATTTT. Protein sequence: CASSQDSAGGPGTDTQYF.

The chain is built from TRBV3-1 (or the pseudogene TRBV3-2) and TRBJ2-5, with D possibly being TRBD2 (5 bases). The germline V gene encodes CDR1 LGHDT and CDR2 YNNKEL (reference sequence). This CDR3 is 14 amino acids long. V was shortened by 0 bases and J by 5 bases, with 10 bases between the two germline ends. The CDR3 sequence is CASSQDTGDETQYF. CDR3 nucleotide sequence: TGTGCCAGCAGCCAAGACACCGGGGATGAGACCCAGTACTTC.

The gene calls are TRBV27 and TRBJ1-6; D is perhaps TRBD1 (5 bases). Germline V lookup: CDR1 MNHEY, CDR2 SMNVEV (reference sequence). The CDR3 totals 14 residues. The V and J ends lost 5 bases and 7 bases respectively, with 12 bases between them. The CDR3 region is CASSPGLENSPLHF. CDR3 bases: TGTGCCAGCAGTCCGGGACTGGAAAATTCACCCCTCCACTTT.

For the CDR3, the DNA is TGTGCCAGCAGCTTAGTCTCACAGGGATATGGCTACACCTTC. Protein sequence: CASSLVSQGYGYTF. The chain links TRBV7-8 to TRBJ1-2; TRBD1 might be the D (6 bases). Between the trimmed V and J ends, which lost 1 base and 5 bases, there was a span of 11 bases. The CDR3 contains 14 residues. Germline-derived CDR1 and CDR2 are SGHVS and FQNEAQ. Based on the CDR3 plus reference TRBV7-8 and TRBJ1-2, the full variable domain is GAGVSQSPRYKVAKRGQDVALRCDPISGHVSLFWYQQALGQGPEFLTYFQNEAQLDKSGLPSDRFFAERPEGSVSTLKIQRTQQEDSAVYLCASSLVSQGYGYTFGSGTRLTVV.

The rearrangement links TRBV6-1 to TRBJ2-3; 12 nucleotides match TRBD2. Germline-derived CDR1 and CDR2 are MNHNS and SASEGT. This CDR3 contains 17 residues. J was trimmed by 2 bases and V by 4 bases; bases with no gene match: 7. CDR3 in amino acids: CASSASGGASVTDTQYF. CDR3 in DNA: TGTGCCAGCAGTGCTAGCGGGGGGGCCAGTGTCACAGATACGCAGTATTTT.

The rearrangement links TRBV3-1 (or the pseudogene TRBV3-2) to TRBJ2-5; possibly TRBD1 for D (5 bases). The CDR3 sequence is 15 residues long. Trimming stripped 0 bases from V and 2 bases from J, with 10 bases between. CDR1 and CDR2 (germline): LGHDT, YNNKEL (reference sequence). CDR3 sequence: CASSQDLGPQETQYF. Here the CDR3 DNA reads TGTGCCAGCAGCCAAGATTTGGGGCCGCAAGAGACCCAGTACTTC.

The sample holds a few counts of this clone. The DNA for the CDR3 is TGTGCCAGCAGCCCTCGCCCGAGGGAAGGCTACACCTTC. Amino acid sequence: CASSPRPREGYTF. The rearrangement uses TRBV12-3 or TRBV12-4 and TRBJ1-2, with unresolved D. With 6 bases removed from V and 8 bases from J, the gap between germline ends came to 16 bases. CDR3 length: 13 residues.

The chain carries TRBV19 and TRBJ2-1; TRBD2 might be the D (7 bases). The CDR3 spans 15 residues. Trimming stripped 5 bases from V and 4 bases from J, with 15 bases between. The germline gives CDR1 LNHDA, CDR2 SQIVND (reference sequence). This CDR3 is CASSVGGQWYNEQFF. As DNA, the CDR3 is TGTGCCAGTAGTGTGGGGGGGCAATGGTACAATGAGCAGTTCTTC.

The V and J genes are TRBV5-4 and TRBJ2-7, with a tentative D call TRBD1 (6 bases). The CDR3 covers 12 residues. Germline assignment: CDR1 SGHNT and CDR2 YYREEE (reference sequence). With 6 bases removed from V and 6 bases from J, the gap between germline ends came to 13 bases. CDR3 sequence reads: CASTQTGIEQYF. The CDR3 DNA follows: TGTGCCAGCACCCAGACAGGTATCGAGCAGTACTTC. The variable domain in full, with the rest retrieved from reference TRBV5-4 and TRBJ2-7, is ETGVTQSPTHLIKTRGQQVTLRCSSQSGHNTVSWYQQALGQGPQFIFQYYREEENGRGNFPPRFSGLQFPNYSSELNVNALELDDSALYLCASTQTGIEQYFGPGTRLTVT.

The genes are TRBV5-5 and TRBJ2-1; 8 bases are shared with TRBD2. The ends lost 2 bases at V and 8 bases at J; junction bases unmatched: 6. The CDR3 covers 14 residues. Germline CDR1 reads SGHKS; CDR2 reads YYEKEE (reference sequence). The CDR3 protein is CASSLLPGGYEQFF. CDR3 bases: TGTGCCAGCAGCTTACTCCCGGGGGGGTATGAGCAGTTCTTC.

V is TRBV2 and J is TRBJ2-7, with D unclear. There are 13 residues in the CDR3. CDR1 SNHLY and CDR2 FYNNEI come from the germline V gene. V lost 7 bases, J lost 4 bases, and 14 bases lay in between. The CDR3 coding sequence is TGTGCCAGCAAGAGGTCGTACGCGTACGAGCAGTACTTC. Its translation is CASKRSYAYEQYF.

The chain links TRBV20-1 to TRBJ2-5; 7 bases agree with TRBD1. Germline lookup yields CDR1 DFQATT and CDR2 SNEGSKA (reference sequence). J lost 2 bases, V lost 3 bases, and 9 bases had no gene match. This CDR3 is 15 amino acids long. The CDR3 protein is CSASNRDRSQETQYF. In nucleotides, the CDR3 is TGCAGTGCTAGTAACCGGGACAGATCGCAAGAGACCCAGTACTTC.

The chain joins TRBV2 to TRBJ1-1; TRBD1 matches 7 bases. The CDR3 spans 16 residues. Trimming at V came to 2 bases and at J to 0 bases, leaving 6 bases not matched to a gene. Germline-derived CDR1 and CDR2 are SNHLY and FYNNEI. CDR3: CASSEQGVRVNTEAFF. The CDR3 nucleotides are TGTGCCAGCAGTGAACAGGGGGTCCGCGTGAACACTGAAGCTTTCTTT.

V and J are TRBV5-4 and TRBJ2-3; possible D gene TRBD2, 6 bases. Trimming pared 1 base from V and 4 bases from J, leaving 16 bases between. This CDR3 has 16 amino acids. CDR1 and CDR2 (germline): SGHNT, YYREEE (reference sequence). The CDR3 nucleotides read TGTGCCAGCAGCTTGCGGGAGTCTAGCAGTTCAGATACGCAGTATTTT. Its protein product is CASSLRESSSSDTQYF.

Here the CDR3 reads CASSLRGQDSPDTQYF. The CDR3 region has the DNA TGCGCCAGCAGCTTGAGGGGACAGGATTCCCCAGATACGCAGTATTTT. The V call is TRBV5-1, the J call TRBJ2-3; 8 bases line up with TRBD1. Per the germline V gene, CDR1 is SGHRS and CDR2 is YFSETQ. The CDR3 runs to 16 residues. Germline trimming cut 1 base from V and 4 bases from J; bases unmatched to any gene: 8.

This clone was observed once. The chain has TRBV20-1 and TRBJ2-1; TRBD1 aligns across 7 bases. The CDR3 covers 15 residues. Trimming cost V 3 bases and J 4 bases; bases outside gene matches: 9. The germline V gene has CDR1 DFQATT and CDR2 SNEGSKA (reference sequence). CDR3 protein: CSASGDRATYNEQFF. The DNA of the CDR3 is TGCAGTGCTAGTGGCGACAGGGCCACATACAATGAGCAGTTCTTC.